This TCR beta chain was observed in a study of early T cells in non-severe SARS-CoV-2 infection (dated by TCRdb to about 2021). Context from the whole study: TCR sequencing used bulk RNA from unsorted whole blood, so alpha and beta chains could not be paired. Study-wide findings and limitations: VDJdb matching was skewed toward anti-spike CD8 responses and likely underestimated virus-specific expansions by missing private and CD4 specificities.

Note on this clonotype: Its antigen is currently not known. No clone much larger than this one lies a single base away; base qualities are absent.

Library method: 5' RACE. The sample was run on a NextSeq 500. Unique molecular identifiers were attached to individual cDNA molecules in the TCR library protocol so that sequencing error and PCR bias could be corrected. Both TCR alpha and beta chains were sequenced, and tight co-correlation was observed between alpha and beta sequence abundances in each sample. On the authors' methods: V gene, J gene and CDR3 annotation of TCR sequences was performed with Decombinator V4. Expanded TCRs were defined as changing significantly between any two time points under a Poisson model with p below 0.0001. TCR abundances were normalised to the total number of TCRs sequenced per sample and expressed as counts per million. TRAV1-2 paired with TRAJ12, TRAJ20 or TRAJ33 defined MAIT TCRs, while TRAV10 paired with TRAJ18 defined iNKT TCRs. VDJdb, accessed 1 November 2021, was searched for CMV, EBV and SARS-CoV-2 annotated TCRs, excluding TCRs annotated for multiple antigens. TCRdb reanalyzed the raw reads on its own, using fastp at Q25 for trimming and MiXCR for clone calling, and kept in-frame beta chains. One record per CDR3 amino acid sequence lists the most common genes and DNA. TCRdb's processing, not the study's, gives the V and J calls here. The sample table records 100,000 to 150,000 distinct CDR3 sequences; just under 15% of these occur just once. The ten largest make up 21% of the sample.

The CDR3 goes from the cysteine to the phenylalanine over 14 residues. The sequence is cut down to CDR3 DNA, 42 bases in frame from base 1. Taken from the germline V gene (reference sequence), the CDR1 and CDR2 loops are MNHNY and SVGAGI. V loses 6 bases, J loses 5 bases, and the germline ends lie 16 bases apart. A case-control design nested within a healthcare worker cohort in London, UK, was used, with weekly nasopharyngeal swab PCR tests and blood sampling performed. Between 23 and 31 March 2020, the week of the UK lockdown, healthcare workers were enrolled and then followed up weekly for as long as 16 weeks.

The chain couples TRBV6-6 to TRBJ1-1; the D gene is perhaps TRBD1, on 5 matching bases. The receptor comes from an adult who was a healthcare worker with PCR-confirmed SARS-CoV-2 infection or an uninfected control (not recorded which). Sequenced material: whole blood. The CDR3: CASSRTSRGTEAFF. Here is the DNA: TGTGCCAGCAGCCGCACATCGCGGGGGACTGAAGCTTTCTTT.